The TCR beta chain under discussion was sequenced for a study of T cell repertoires in cytomegalovirus infection. About the research overall: A matching HLA type, together with CMV infection, was signaled by public TCR beta signatures. Study results and limitations: In two of eight donors, the top clonotype was HLA-C-restricted CMV-specific.

The CDR3 loop spans 18 amino acids. Trimming removed 0 bases from V and 2 bases from J; junction bases left unmatched: 12. Germline assignment: CDR1 DFQATT and CDR2 SNEGSKA (reference sequence). As to this clonotype: Its matching antigen is unknown.

TCRdb called the reads again in MiXCR, with one record for every CDR3 protein. The sample lists hundreds of thousands of distinct CDR3 sequences; around a third were seen once. The origin of this receptor is a human donor in good health (CMV status not recorded). Some clones in this sample may be carry-over from other donors' samples. V usage is TRBV20-1 and J usage is TRBJ2-1; 8 nucleotides align to TRBD1. The sample in question was cultured CD8+ T cells from PBMCs, obtained from culture after CMV antigen stimulation. CDR3 sequence (DNA): TGCAGTGCTAGAGATCCCCGACAGGGGTTGGGGCCCTACAATGAGCAGTTCTTC. This codes for CSARDPRQGLGPYNEQFF.